The T cell receptor beta chain described here comes from a study of molecular identifiers for immune sequencing clone quantification. This clonotype was counted many times. Its antigen is currently unknown. This CDR3 spans 14 amino acids. V lost 8 bases and J lost 0; bases outside the gene matches: 7. Germline values: CDR1 MNHEY, CDR2 SMNVEV (reference sequence). Study-level results: Molecules of identical TCR sharing a barcode could underestimate highly expanded clone sizes.

Each CDR3 protein is one row after TCRdb ran MiXCR on the PCR reads. The repertoire holds about 89,000 distinct CDR3 sequences, with 15% to 20% as singletons. The sequenced sample consisted of naive CD8+ T cells from blood, with Jurkat cell RNA spiked in. Stated subset: FACS-sorted CD8+CD4-CCR7+CD45RA+ naive T cells. The TCR originated in a human donor in good health. Some libraries in this study had Jurkat cell RNA spiked in. The chain employs TRBV27 and TRBJ2-7; TRBD1 matches 7 bases. The CDR3 region has the DNA TGTGCCAGCGGAGGACAGGTTAGCTCCTACGAGCAGTACTTC. Translating gives CASGGQVSSYEQYF.